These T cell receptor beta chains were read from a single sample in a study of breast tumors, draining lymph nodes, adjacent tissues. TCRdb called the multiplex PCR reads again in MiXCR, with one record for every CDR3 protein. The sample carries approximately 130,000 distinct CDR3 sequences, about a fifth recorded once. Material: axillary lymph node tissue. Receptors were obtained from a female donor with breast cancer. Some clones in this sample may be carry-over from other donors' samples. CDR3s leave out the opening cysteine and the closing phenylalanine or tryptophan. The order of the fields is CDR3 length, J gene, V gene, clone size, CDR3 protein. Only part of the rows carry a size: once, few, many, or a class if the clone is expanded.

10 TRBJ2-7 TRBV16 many ASSQLGYEQY
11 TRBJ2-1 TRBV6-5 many ATGRSPYNEQF
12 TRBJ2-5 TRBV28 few ASSSDRLQETQY
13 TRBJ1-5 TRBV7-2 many ASSLGQRSNQPQH
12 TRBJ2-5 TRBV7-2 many ASSYWDSQETQY
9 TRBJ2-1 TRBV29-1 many SVGAYNEQF
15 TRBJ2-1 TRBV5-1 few ASSWGLAGGPYNEQF
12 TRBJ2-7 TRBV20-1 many SAHPGLGGYEQY
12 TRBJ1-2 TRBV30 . AWSTGASNYGYT
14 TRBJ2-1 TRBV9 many ASSARREGAYNEQF
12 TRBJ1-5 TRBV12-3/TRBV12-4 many ASSLRSGNQPQH
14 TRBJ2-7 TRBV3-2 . ASSQGPGLAFDEQY
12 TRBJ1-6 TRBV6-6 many ASSYSLGYSPLH
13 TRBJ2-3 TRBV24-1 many ATSDPSGIGDTQY
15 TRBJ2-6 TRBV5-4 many ASSRDGGLSGANVLT
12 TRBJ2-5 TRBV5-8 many ASSQDGLAETQY
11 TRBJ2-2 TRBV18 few ASSPIGTGELF
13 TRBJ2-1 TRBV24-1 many ATSDPSSRVNEQF
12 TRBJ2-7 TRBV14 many ASSHRAPGGEQY
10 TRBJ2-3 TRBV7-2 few ASSLLAGGRT
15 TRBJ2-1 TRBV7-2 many ASGLASLAGVHNEQF
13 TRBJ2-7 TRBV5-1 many ASSLGGQGSYEQY
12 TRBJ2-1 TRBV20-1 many SARKGLANNEQF
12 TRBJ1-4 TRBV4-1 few ASSHGGGGEKLF
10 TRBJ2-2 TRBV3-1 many ASRRGTGELF
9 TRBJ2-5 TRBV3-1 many ASSHMETQY
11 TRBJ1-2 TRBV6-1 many ASSAVPNYGYT
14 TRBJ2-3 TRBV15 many ATSSLGGDSTDTQY
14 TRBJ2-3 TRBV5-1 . ASSTGLAPRVDTQY
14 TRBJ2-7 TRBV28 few ASSTLDRGFYYEQY
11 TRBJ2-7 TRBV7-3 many ASSLKGWGEQY
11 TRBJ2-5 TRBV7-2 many ASSSSWGETQY
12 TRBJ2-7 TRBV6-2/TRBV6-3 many ASSYGTETYEQY
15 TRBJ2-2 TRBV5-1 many ASSSENSGISTGELF
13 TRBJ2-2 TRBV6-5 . ASSYSSSGTGELF
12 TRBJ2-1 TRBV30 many AWSKWEGRDEQF
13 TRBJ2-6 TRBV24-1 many ATSDTGAGANVLT
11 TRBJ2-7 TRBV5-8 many ASSSAGSYEQY
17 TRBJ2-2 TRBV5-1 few ASSLYSSGRASGTGELF
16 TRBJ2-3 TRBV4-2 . ASSLDKNLAGGRDTQY
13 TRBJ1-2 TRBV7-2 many ASSLFGGQDYGYT